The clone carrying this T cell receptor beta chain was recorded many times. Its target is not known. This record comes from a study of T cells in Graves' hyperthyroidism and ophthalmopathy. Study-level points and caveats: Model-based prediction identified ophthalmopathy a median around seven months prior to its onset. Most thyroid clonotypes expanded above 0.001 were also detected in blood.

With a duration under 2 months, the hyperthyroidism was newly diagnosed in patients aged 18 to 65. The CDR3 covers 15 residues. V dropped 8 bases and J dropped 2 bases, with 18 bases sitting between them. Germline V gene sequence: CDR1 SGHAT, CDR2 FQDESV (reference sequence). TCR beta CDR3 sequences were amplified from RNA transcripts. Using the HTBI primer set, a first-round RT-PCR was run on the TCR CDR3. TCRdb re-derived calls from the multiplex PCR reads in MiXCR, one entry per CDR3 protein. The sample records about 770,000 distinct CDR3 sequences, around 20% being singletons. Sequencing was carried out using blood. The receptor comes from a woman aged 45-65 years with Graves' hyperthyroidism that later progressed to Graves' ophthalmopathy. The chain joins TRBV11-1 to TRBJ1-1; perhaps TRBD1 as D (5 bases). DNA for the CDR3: TGTGCCAGCTCCAATGCCGCGACAGTCAACACTGAAGCTTTCTTT. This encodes CASSNAATVNTEAFF.